What follows describes a single T cell receptor beta chain. Produced via immunoSEQ multiplex PCR; TCRdb's table is partial and in-frame only. The data contain fewer than 500,000 clones, about 89% of them singletons. Per the germline V gene, CDR1 is SGDLS and CDR2 is YYNGEE. V was pared by 0 bases and J by 6 bases, with 14 bases between. The CDR3 is 15 amino acids. The record originates from a study of blood T cell repertoires in COVID-19. Study in general: COVID-19 samples from acute and convalescent phases originated in the United States, Italy and Spain.

The sequenced sample consisted of peripheral blood. The chain uses TRBV9 and TRBJ2-3; the D gene is possibly TRBD2 (7 bases). This receptor was taken from a woman younger than 45 with acute or convalescent COVID-19. CDR3 protein: CASSVAGGQYDTQYF. DNA of the CDR3: TGTGCCAGCAGCGTAGCGGGGGGCCAATACGATACGCAGTATTTT.